Below, 11 T cell receptor beta chains from the same sample are listed, as sequenced in a study of blood T cell repertoires in COVID-19. This table comes from immunoSEQ multiplex PCR, and its TCRdb copy is limited to in-frame clones, with some not included. In the table there are some 100,000 clones, over 60% of which are singletons. The sample consisted of peripheral blood. These receptors were collected from a man in his 70s with acute or convalescent COVID-19.

J is TRBJ1-5 and V is TRBV4-2, with no clear D. The CDR3 loop spans 17 amino acids. CDR1 LGHNA and CDR2 YNFKEQ come from the germline V gene. The V gene lost 0 bases and the J gene lost 0 bases, with 12 bases spanning the gap. CDR3 loop: CASSQEVLGRSNQPQHF. The DNA for the CDR3 is TGTGCCAGCAGCCAAGAGGTCCTGGGCCGTAGCAATCAGCCCCAGCATTTT.

This clone was found a few times. The chain employs TRBV7-2 and TRBJ1-6, with TRBD1 matching 9 bases. Germline V gives CDR1 SGHTA, CDR2 FQGNSA. The junction had 6 bases not matched to a gene; V was cut back by 5 bases and J by 10 bases. The CDR3 length is 14 residues. CDR3 nucleotides: TGTGCCAGCAGCGGGGGACAGGGTCCCTCACCCCTCCACTTT. This sequence encodes CASSGGQGPSPLHF.

The chain links TRBV11-2 to TRBJ2-1; 10 bases map to TRBD2. The CDR3 is made up of 16 amino acids. Trimming cost V 1 base and J 7 bases; bases outside gene matches: 7. Looked up from germline, CDR1 is SGHAT and CDR2 is FQNNGV. The CDR3 nucleotides read TGTGCCAGCAGCTTAGGTAGCGGGGGGTTAATGAATGAGCAGTTCTTC. Translated, it gives CASSLGSGGLMNEQFF.

The chain carries TRBV28 and TRBJ1-1; D remains unclear. In germline, CDR1 is MDHEN, CDR2 SYDVKM. This CDR3 spans 10 amino acids. V gave up 8 bases and J gave up 8 bases, with 9 bases separating them. As DNA, the CDR3 is TGTGCCAGCCTAGGATGGGAAGCTTTCTTT. It specifies CASLGWEAFF.

The genes are TRBV2 and TRBJ2-3, with D possibly being TRBD1 (6 bases). In germline, CDR1 is SNHLY, CDR2 FYNNEI. This CDR3 region has 14 residues. With 7 bases removed from V and 10 bases from J, the gap between germline ends came to 21 bases. The CDR3 loop reads CASTYRAMEGAQYF. The CDR3 DNA sequence: TGTGCCAGCACTTACAGGGCTATGGAAGGAGCGCAGTATTTT. The full variable domain, in which reference TRBV2 and TRBJ2-3 provide the parts outside the CDR3, is EPEVTQTPSHQVTQMGQEVILRCVPISNHLYFYWYRQILGQKVEFLVSFYNNEISEKSEIFDDQFSVERPDGSNFTLKIRSTKLEDSAMYFCASTYRAMEGAQYFGPGTRLTVL.

The chain couples TRBV6-4 to TRBJ1-2; 12 nucleotides agree with TRBD1. The CDR3 has 16 amino acids. CDR1 is MRHNA and CDR2 is SNTAGT in the germline V gene. J was trimmed by 3 bases and V by 6 bases; bases with no gene match: 8. The CDR3 DNA reads TGTGCCAGCAGGCGGGACAGGGGGCGAGTCGACTATGGCTACACCTTC. Translation gives CASRRDRGRVDYGYTF.

This rearrangement joins TRBV4-3 to TRBJ1-4; D is unresolved. CDR3 length: 13 amino acids. The V gene's germline CDR1 is LGHNA and CDR2 YSLEER. V was cut by 1 base and J by 8 bases, with 8 bases left in between. CDR3 in DNA: TGCGCCAGCAGCCAAGTGCCAGAAGAAAAACTGTTTTTT. Translation gives CASSQVPEEKLFF.

The chain joins TRBV28 to TRBJ1-5; perhaps TRBD1 as D (5 bases). Between the trimmed V and J ends, which lost 2 bases and 2 bases, there was a span of 16 bases. CDR3 length: 17 amino acids. CDR1 and CDR2 from the germline V gene are MDHEN and SYDVKM. The CDR3 reads CASSLSTYRRGNQPQHF. CDR3 nucleotide sequence: TGTGCCAGCAGTTTAAGCACTTACCGCAGGGGCAATCAGCCCCAGCATTTT.

The chain uses TRBV28 and TRBJ2-7, with D unclear. V lost 4 bases and J lost 0, with 16 bases in between. This CDR3 is built from 16 residues. The germline CDR1 and CDR2 sequences are MDHEN and SYDVKM. The CDR3, as DNA: TGTGCCAGCAGTTACGGATTCCGGGTTAGCTCCTACGAGCAGTACTTC. Translating it yields CASSYGFRVSSYEQYF.

J is TRBJ1-1 and V is TRBV20-1, with D hard to call. Germline CDR1 is DFQATT and CDR2 is SNEGSKA (reference sequence). V shed 2 bases and J shed 11 bases, with 12 bases lying between them. This CDR3 has 11 amino acids. The CDR3 DNA follows: TGCAGTGCTAGATTCGACGGGAGGGCTTTCTTT. Translation gives CSARFDGRAFF.

This clone was observed a handful of times. The gene calls are TRBV7-2 and TRBJ1-4; possible D gene TRBD1, 5 bases. The CDR3 spans 15 residues. Germline assignment: CDR1 SGHTA and CDR2 FQGNSA. V gave up 5 bases and J gave up 7 bases, with 17 bases separating them. CDR3 sequence reads: CASSPGGAGGEKLFF. The CDR3 nucleotides read TGTGCCAGCAGCCCTGGAGGGGCTGGGGGTGAAAAACTGTTTTTT.